The 2 T cell receptor beta chains below all came from one sample that was sequenced in a study of cytomegalovirus exposure and HLA in healthy donors. The data were produced by immunoSEQ multiplex PCR, yet TCRdb's version contains in-frame clones alone and is incomplete. Of around 300,000 clones in the sample, about 85% are singletons; the top ten hold approximately 1.2%. Source material: PBMCs. The receptors derive from a woman in her 30s in good health and CMV-seropositive.

This clone was detected a few times. The chain links TRBV6-1 to TRBJ1-5, with a tentative D call TRBD1 (5 bases). The germline V and J ends were trimmed by 7 bases and 8 bases, with 12 bases remaining between them. The germline CDR1 and CDR2 sequences are MNHNS and SASEGT. The length of the CDR3 is 12 residues. The CDR3 DNA sequence: TGTGCCAGCAACCAGTGGGGGGAGCCCCAGCATTTT. It specifies CASNQWGEPQHF.

The V gene is TRBV29-1, the J gene TRBJ2-7; 11 positions match TRBD1. Germline V lookup: CDR1 SQVTM, CDR2 ANQGSEA. The CDR3 runs to 15 residues. V trimming: 6 bases; J trimming: 0 bases; junction bases outside the gene matches: 7. The CDR3 reads CSVRPGTGGSYEQYF. The CDR3 DNA sequence: TGCAGCGTGCGCCCGGGGACAGGGGGCTCCTACGAGCAGTACTTC.